The 30 T cell receptor beta chains reported below all come from one sample, sequenced in a study of OX40 agonist ivuxolimab in advanced cancers. Library prep was done by the immunoSEQ multiplex PCR assay. Sourced from immuneACCESS, this table was stored by TCRdb with only in-frame sequences that have V and J called. A share of the clones is absent; for the studies checked, an unresolved V gene accounts for under half, and the remainder has no known explanation. This sample lists 63,000 or so clones; approximately 80% were detected once. The top ten clonotypes cover 1.1% of the sample. Specimen: CD4+ or CD8+ T cells sorted from blood, collected in a trial of the OX40 agonist ivuxolimab. These receptors originate from an adult with an advanced solid tumor such as melanoma, head and neck, liver or kidney cancer.

V usage is TRBV7-2 and J usage is TRBJ2-7; 7 nucleotides match TRBD1. The junction had 6 bases not matched to a gene; V was cut back by 5 bases and J by 8 bases. The CDR3 consists of 12 residues. Germline CDR1 reads SGHTA; CDR2 reads FQGNSA. The CDR3 region is CASSLHRGKQYF. In DNA, the CDR3 is TGTGCCAGCAGCCTGCACAGGGGCAAGCAGTACTTC.

The V gene is TRBV13, the J gene TRBJ2-5; D may be TRBD2 (6 bases). The CDR3 is 14 amino acids. V dropped 5 bases and J dropped 3 bases, with 13 bases sitting between them. Germline V gene data show CDR1 as PRHDT and CDR2 as FYEKMQ (reference sequence). The CDR3 coding sequence is TGTGCCAGCAGCGCCGGGACTCTCAAAGAGACCCAGTACTTC. Protein product: CASSAGTLKETQYF.

CDR3 amino acids: CASKAGGFYEQYF. As DNA, the CDR3 is TGTGCCAGCAAGGCGGGAGGGTTCTACGAGCAGTACTTC. The chain carries TRBV25-1 and TRBJ2-7; 9 bases match TRBD2. With V trimmed by 7 bases and J by 3 bases, 4 bases remained unmatched. Germline CDR1 is MGHDK and CDR2 is SYGVNS. This CDR3 contains 13 residues.

The J gene is TRBJ1-4, the V gene TRBV18; no firm D call. The CDR3 is made up of 17 amino acids. Trimming shortened V by 6 bases and J by 0 bases, and 17 bases separated the two germline ends. Germline lookup yields CDR1 KGHSH and CDR2 LQKENI. DNA for the CDR3: TGTGCCAGCTCTCCCTGGGCTCCGCGCACAACTAATGAAAAACTGTTTTTT. This gives the protein CASSPWAPRTTNEKLFF.

In its sample, this clone was seen once. The chain employs TRBV4-2 and TRBJ2-1; D unresolved. The germline V gene encodes CDR1 LGHNA and CDR2 YNFKEQ. V was cut by 6 bases and J by 2 bases, with 26 bases left in between. CDR3 length: 19 amino acids. CDR3 sequence: CASSPQGSGYPSAYNEQFF. In DNA form, the CDR3 reads TGTGCCAGCAGTCCTCAAGGGTCAGGATACCCAAGCGCCTACAATGAGCAGTTCTTC.

The chain is built from TRBV7-9 and TRBJ2-1, with 8 bases that match TRBD2. This CDR3 comprises 14 residues. Germline lookup yields CDR1 SEHNR and CDR2 FQNEAQ (reference sequence). Trimming at V came to 5 bases and at J to 2 bases, leaving 2 bases not matched to a gene. The CDR3 region has the DNA TGTGCCAGCAGCCCGGGACTAGCCTACAATGAGCAGTTCTTC. Residues: CASSPGLAYNEQFF. Full variable domain (remainder filled in from reference TRBV7-9 and TRBJ2-1): DTGVSQNPRHKITKRGQNVTFRCDPISEHNRLYWYRQTLGQGPEFLTYFQNEAQLEKSRLLSDRFSAERPKGSFSTLEIQRTEQGDSAMYLCASSPGLAYNEQFFGPGTRLTVL.

The chain has TRBV7-8 and TRBJ2-7; D gene unclear. There are 12 residues in the CDR3. Germline CDR1 is SGHVS and CDR2 is FQNEAQ. V was trimmed by 7 bases and J by 3 bases, leaving 10 bases between them. CDR3 nucleotides: TGTGCCAGCAAGCGCGGTGGCTACGAGCAGTACTTC. Translated, it gives CASKRGGYEQYF.

J is TRBJ1-4 and V is TRBV7-9; 9 positions match TRBD1. Germline lookup yields CDR1 SEHNR and CDR2 FQNEAQ (reference sequence). J gave up 3 bases and V 8 bases, and 10 bases lay outside the gene matches. CDR3 length equals 16 residues. CDR3 protein: CASYPGTGIANEKLFF. DNA for the CDR3: TGTGCCAGCTACCCGGGGACAGGGATCGCTAATGAAAAACTGTTTTTT. Full variable domain (missing parts from reference TRBV7-9 and TRBJ1-4): DTGVSQNPRHKITKRGQNVTFRCDPISEHNRLYWYRQTLGQGPEFLTYFQNEAQLEKSRLLSDRFSAERPKGSFSTLEIQRTEQGDSAMYLCASYPGTGIANEKLFFGSGTQLSVL.

The gene calls are TRBV2 and TRBJ1-5; D is uncertain. The length of the CDR3 is 15 residues. Trimming took 6 bases from V and 1 from J, leaving 13 bases between them. Germline CDR1 reads SNHLY; CDR2 reads FYNNEI. The CDR3 region is CASRPGGISNQPQHF. DNA of the CDR3: TGTGCCAGCAGACCAGGCGGCATAAGCAATCAGCCCCAGCATTTT. Combining the CDR3 with reference TRBV2 and TRBJ1-5 gives the whole variable domain EPEVTQTPSHQVTQMGQEVILRCVPISNHLYFYWYRQILGQKVEFLVSFYNNEISEKSEIFDDQFSVERPDGSNFTLKIRSTKLEDSAMYFCASRPGGISNQPQHFGDGTRLSIL.

The chain recombines TRBV30 with TRBJ2-2; D gene uncertain. Trimming took off 2 bases at V and 4 bases at J, with 11 bases between the two ends. There are 14 residues in the CDR3. The germline CDR1 and CDR2 sequences are GTSNPN and SVGIG (reference sequence). CDR3 loop: CAWSSFPTTGELFF. CDR3 DNA sequence: TGTGCCTGGAGTTCGTTCCCGACCACCGGGGAGCTGTTTTTT.

The CDR3 nucleotides read TGCGCCAGCAGTGAACTGGGAGCCCAGCATTTT. Residues: CASSELGAQHF. The genes are TRBV10-2 and TRBJ1-5; D not certain. The germline V gene encodes CDR1 WSHSY and CDR2 SAAADI. Between the trimmed V and J ends, which lost 3 bases and 11 bases, there was a span of 8 bases. This CDR3 region has 11 residues.

Only one count was recorded for this clone. The chain recombines TRBV27 with TRBJ2-7; tentative D call: TRBD2 (7 bases). CDR3 length: 14 residues. The V gene's germline CDR1 is MNHEY and CDR2 SMNVEV (reference sequence). Between the trimmed V and J ends, which lost 6 bases and 7 bases, there was a span of 19 bases. Here the CDR3 DNA reads TGTGCCAGCAGATCAAACAGGGACGGGGGGGAGCAGTACTTC. This codes for CASRSNRDGGEQYF.

The genes are TRBV7-6 and TRBJ2-6, with D possibly matching TRBD2 (7 bases). Trimming took off 4 bases at V and 0 bases at J, with 19 bases between the two ends. The CDR3 totals 19 residues. Germline V CDR1 and CDR2: SGHVS, FNYEAQ. The CDR3 bases are TGTGCCAGCAGCTCCTTACTTGCGGGGGCGAACTCTGGGGCCAACGTCCTGACTTTC. This codes for CASSSLLAGANSGANVLTF.

The chain has TRBV19 and TRBJ2-2; no firm D call. Between the trimmed V and J ends, which lost 6 bases and 4 bases, there was a span of 12 bases. CDR3 length equals 14 residues. Germline V gives CDR1 LNHDA, CDR2 SQIVND (reference sequence). The chain's CDR3 is CASRRKRGTGELFF. CDR3 nucleotides: TGTGCCAGTAGAAGAAAGAGAGGCACCGGGGAGCTGTTTTTT.

The V gene is TRBV15, the J gene TRBJ2-7; 7 bases map to TRBD2. Germline V gene data show CDR1 as LNHNV and CDR2 as YYDKDF (reference sequence). The V gene end was trimmed by 2 bases and the J gene end by 4 bases; junction bases not matched to a gene: 5. CDR3 length: 14 amino acids. In DNA, the CDR3 is TGTGCCACCAGCAGACGACTAGCCGATTACGAGCAGTACTTC. Amino acid sequence: CATSRRLADYEQYF.

The chain joins TRBV7-9 to TRBJ1-4; no firm D call. The CDR3 consists of 15 residues. Trimming removed 0 bases from V and 7 bases from J, with 12 bases in between. Germline loops: CDR1 SEHNR, CDR2 FQNEAQ (reference sequence). Here the CDR3 reads CASSLASPMGEKLFF. The CDR3 coding sequence is TGTGCCAGCAGCTTAGCATCTCCAATGGGTGAAAAACTGTTTTTT.

The V call is TRBV20-1, the J call TRBJ2-3; D gene ambiguous. Per germline, CDR1 DFQATT and CDR2 SNEGSKA (reference sequence). The CDR3 runs 11 residues. V was cut by 0 bases and J by 6 bases, with 4 bases left in between. The CDR3 is CSARDRDTQYF. The CDR3 DNA is TGCAGTGCTAGAGATAGGGATACGCAGTATTTT.

The rearrangement joins TRBV20-1 to TRBJ1-1; D is undetermined. The CDR3 has 11 residues. The V gene's germline CDR1 is DFQATT and CDR2 SNEGSKA (reference sequence). Deletions cut 0 bases from V and 3 bases from J, with 2 bases between. In DNA form, the CDR3 reads TGCAGTGCTAGAGAATACACTGAAGCTTTCTTT. Its translation is CSAREYTEAFF.

The genes are TRBV5-1 and TRBJ1-2, with D perhaps TRBD1 (6 bases). The CDR3 sequence is 15 residues long. V lost 4 bases and J lost 8, with 21 bases in between. CDR1 and CDR2 from the germline V gene are SGHRS and YFSETQ. The CDR3 sequence: CASSPGQPRYDGYTF. The CDR3, as DNA: TGCGCCAGCAGCCCAGGACAGCCCCGGTACGACGGCTACACCTTC.

This clone has only one observation. V is TRBV23-1 and J is TRBJ2-3; D is ambiguous. TRBV23-1 is flagged as an ORF with uncertain function. The V and J ends lost 3 bases and 0 bases respectively, with 25 bases between them. CDR3 size: 20 residues. CDR3 loop: CASSHLPEGSDTTSTDTQYF. The CDR3 coding sequence is TGCGCCAGCAGTCACCTCCCCGAAGGCAGCGATACCACTAGCACAGATACGCAGTATTTT.

The rearrangement links TRBV6-5 to TRBJ1-2; 9 nucleotides line up with TRBD1. Germline-derived CDR1 and CDR2 are MNHEY and SVGAGI. The CDR3 loop spans 15 amino acids. The J segment lost 4 bases and the V segment lost 4 bases, leaving 7 bases of the junction unmatched. The CDR3, as DNA: TGTGCCAGCAGTTCCGGGACAGGGTTCGGCTATGGCTACACCTTC. The encoded protein is CASSSGTGFGYGYTF.

J is TRBJ1-6 and V is TRBV6-6; D not resolved. Trimming removed 8 bases at V and 4 bases at J, with 15 bases between. The CDR3 is made up of 15 amino acids. Germline values: CDR1 MNHNY, CDR2 SVGAGI (reference sequence). This chain's CDR3 is CASSPTARYNSPLHF. CDR3 nucleotides: TGTGCCAGCTCCCCGACGGCTAGGTATAATTCACCCCTCCACTTT.

The chain has TRBV7-9 and TRBJ2-7, with D tentatively TRBD2 (6 bases). The CDR3 covers 13 residues. Germline assignment: CDR1 SEHNR and CDR2 FQNEAQ (reference sequence). The V end lost 8 bases, the J end lost 3 bases, and 14 bases lay between the germline ends. The DNA for the CDR3 is TGTGCCAGCCACGGTTCGGGAGTCTACGAGCAGTACTTC. Its protein product is CASHGSGVYEQYF.

DNA of the CDR3: TGCAGCGTTGGACTGGTCCCAGGGGCTGCCGAGCAGTACTTC. Residues: CSVGLVPGAAEQYF. The chain links TRBV29-1 to TRBJ2-7, with D possibly being TRBD1 (6 bases). The CDR3 sequence is 14 residues long. Germline loops: CDR1 SQVTM, CDR2 ANQGSEA. V shed 4 bases and J shed 6 bases, with 19 bases lying between them.

The chain carries TRBV6-9 and TRBJ2-3; 10 positions agree with TRBD2. The CDR3 consists of 16 residues. J lost 2 bases, V lost 6 bases, and 8 bases had no gene match. Per germline, CDR1 MNHGY and CDR2 SVAAGI. The CDR3 DNA is TGTGCCAGCAGGAGCAGCGGGGGGGCCCCCACAGATACGCAGTATTTT. As protein: CASRSSGGAPTDTQYF.

J is TRBJ2-3 and V is TRBV7-8, with TRBD1 identical over 10 bases. This CDR3 spans 17 amino acids. Germline values: CDR1 SGHVS, CDR2 FQNEAQ. Unmatched junction bases numbered 5, after V lost 1 base and J lost 1 base. The CDR3 reads CASSLGTGTGGTDTQYF. The DNA for the CDR3 is TGTGCCAGCAGCTTAGGAACCGGGACAGGGGGCACAGATACGCAGTATTTT.

This clone was seen a single time. The V gene is TRBV5-1, the J gene TRBJ1-6, with D unresolved. V was pared by 4 bases and J by 2 bases, with 13 bases between. CDR3 length: 16 amino acids. Per germline, CDR1 SGHRS and CDR2 YFSETQ. CDR3 sequence reads: CASSAGSDAYNSPLHF. DNA of the CDR3: TGCGCCAGCAGCGCGGGCTCCGACGCCTATAATTCACCCCTCCACTTT.

The rearrangement uses TRBV28 and TRBJ2-7, with 8 bases matching TRBD1. CDR1 MDHEN and CDR2 SYDVKM come from the germline V gene. The CDR3 loop spans 14 amino acids. J gave up 6 bases and V 4 bases, and 8 bases lay outside the gene matches. In nucleotides, the CDR3 is TGTGCCAGCAGTTCCCGGCCCGACAGGGGCGAGCAGTACTTC. Its translation is CASSSRPDRGEQYF.

The chain uses TRBV19 and TRBJ1-2, with 7 nucleotides matching TRBD1. Germline loops: CDR1 LNHDA, CDR2 SQIVND (reference sequence). The CDR3 consists of 15 residues. V lost 6 bases to trimming and J lost 5 bases; unmatched junction nucleotides: 12. DNA for the CDR3: TGTGCCAGTAGGAGCGCCCACAGGGGAGCGTATGGCTACACCTTC. Translated, it gives CASRSAHRGAYGYTF. Full variable domain (missing parts from reference TRBV19 and TRBJ1-2): DGGITQSPKYLFRKEGQNVTLSCEQNLNHDAMYWYRQDPGQGLRLIYYSQIVNDFQKGDIAEGYSVSREKKESFPLTVTSAQKNPTAFYLCASRSAHRGAYGYTFGSGTRLTVV.

There are a few counts of this clone. J is TRBJ2-3 and V is TRBV6-4; 12 bases line up with TRBD2. The CDR3 is 16 amino acids. CDR1 is MRHNA, CDR2 SNTAGT, per germline. Trimming took 2 bases from V and 9 from J; bases not matched to a gene: 9. The CDR3 protein is CASSDGASGGAETQYF. In DNA, the CDR3 is TGTGCCAGCAGTGACGGGGCTAGCGGGGGGGCTGAGACGCAGTATTTT.